Following are 31 T cell receptor beta chains from one sample sequenced in a study of cytomegalovirus exposure and HLA in healthy donors. The PCR employed 60 Vbeta primers together with 13 Jbeta primers. Sequencing was performed with immunoSEQ multiplex PCR; in TCRdb, only in-frame clones are kept and a portion is missing. This sample carries fewer than 300,000 clones, more than 80% of them seen once, and the ten largest clones take 3% to 4%. Sequenced: PBMCs. Source of these receptors: a man between 40 and 49 years old in good health and CMV-seropositive.

This chain joins TRBV5-1 and TRBJ1-4; D is possibly TRBD1 (5 bases). The CDR3 is made up of 18 amino acids. Germline CDR1 reads SGHRS; CDR2 reads YFSETQ. Trimming cost V 4 bases and J 0 bases, with 19 bases left between them. The CDR3, as DNA: TGCGCCAGCAGCCCACTTTTGGGGCAGGACGCAACTAATGAAAAACTGTTTTTT. Translation gives CASSPLLGQDATNEKLFF.

The chain recombines TRBV28 with TRBJ1-4; D is unclear. V gave up 7 bases and J gave up 4 bases, with 13 bases separating them. Germline CDR1 reads MDHEN; CDR2 reads SYDVKM. CDR3 length: 14 residues. The CDR3 DNA follows: TGTGCCAGCACCGACACCGTCATTAATGAAAAACTGTTTTTT. Translation: CASTDTVINEKLFF.

The chain recombines TRBV18 with TRBJ1-3, with D unclear. The CDR3 loop spans 14 amino acids. Germline lookup yields CDR1 KGHSH and CDR2 LQKENI. V was trimmed by 3 bases and J by 3 bases, leaving 9 bases between them. DNA of the CDR3: TGTGCCAGCTCACCCCTTGGACTTGGAAACACCATATATTTT. This sequence encodes CASSPLGLGNTIYF.

The genes are TRBV2 and TRBJ2-3, with D tentatively TRBD2 (6 bases). The germline V and J ends were trimmed by 4 bases and 0 bases, with 14 bases remaining between them. Germline V gives CDR1 SNHLY, CDR2 FYNNEI. The CDR3 covers 16 residues. CDR3 protein: CASSGSGGVSTDTQYF. CDR3 sequence (DNA): TGTGCCAGCAGTGGTTCGGGCGGGGTGAGCACAGATACGCAGTATTTT.

V gene TRBV7-8 combines with J gene TRBJ2-5; maybe TRBD2 (7 bases). The germline CDR1 and CDR2 sequences are SGHVS and FQNEAQ. The V end was cut by 4 bases, the J end by 1 base, with 16 bases between. The CDR3 has 16 amino acids. Here the CDR3 reads CASSSWGGAIQETQYF. The CDR3 nucleotides are TGTGCCAGCAGCTCCTGGGGGGGCGCCATCCAAGAGACCCAGTACTTC.

The chain has TRBV29-1 and TRBJ1-1, with TRBD1 as a possible D gene (5 bases). In germline, CDR1 is SQVTM, CDR2 ANQGSEA. The CDR3 is 10 residues long. The V and J ends lost 4 bases and 10 bases respectively, with 10 bases between them. As DNA, the CDR3 is TGCAGCGTTGTGGAGGGGAGAGCTTTCTTT. Encoded protein: CSVVEGRAFF.

This clone was recorded only once. The chain couples TRBV29-1 to TRBJ2-3, with a tentative D call TRBD1 (5 bases). The CDR3 length is 14 residues. Looked up from germline, CDR1 is SQVTM and CDR2 is ANQGSEA. Between the trimmed V and J ends, which lost 3 bases and 0 bases, there was a span of 10 bases. The CDR3 DNA sequence: TGCAGCGTTGATCTCAGGGATAGCACAGATACGCAGTATTTT. Translating it yields CSVDLRDSTDTQYF.

V usage is TRBV6-5 and J usage is TRBJ2-3, with D possibly being TRBD2 (6 bases). The CDR3 is made up of 15 amino acids. CDR1 and CDR2 from the germline V gene are MNHEY and SVGAGI. Trimming took 6 bases from V and 1 from J, leaving 14 bases between them. CDR3: CASSPGGWGTDTQYF. The CDR3 DNA reads as TGTGCCAGCAGCCCCGGGGGTTGGGGCACAGATACGCAGTATTTT.

The rearrangement joins TRBV18 to TRBJ2-1; possibly TRBD2 for D (5 bases). The CDR3 length is 13 residues. Per the germline V gene, CDR1 is KGHSH and CDR2 is LQKENI. With 3 bases removed from V and 14 bases from J, the gap between germline ends came to 17 bases. CDR3 coding DNA: TGTGCCAGCTCACCGCAGGCGAATGAGAGGGAGTTCTTC. Translated: CASSPQANEREFF.

About this clone itself: The identical CDR3 is also encoded by other nucleotide sequences in the sample. The V and J genes are TRBV18 and TRBJ2-7; the match to TRBD2 covers 11 bases. CDR1 and CDR2 (germline): KGHSH, LQKENI. The V segment lost 3 bases and the J segment 0 bases; nucleotides outside the gene matches: 1. The CDR3 runs 15 residues. DNA of the CDR3: TGTGCCAGCTCACCCGGGACTAGCGGCTCCTACGAGCAGTACTTC. It yields the protein CASSPGTSGSYEQYF.

The rearrangement joins TRBV25-1 to TRBJ2-2; weak D call: TRBD1 (6 bases). There are 15 residues in the CDR3. Germline V gene lookup returns CDR1 MGHDK and CDR2 SYGVNS. V was cut by 4 bases and J by 5 bases, with 14 bases left in between. In nucleotides, the CDR3 is TGTGCCAGCAGTGCGGAACCAACAGGGACCGGGGAGCTGTTTTTT. Its translation: CASSAEPTGTGELFF.

The table lists this clone with a few counts. The V and J genes are TRBV7-9 and TRBJ1-5; 7 nucleotides align to TRBD1. The CDR3 loop spans 14 amino acids. CDR1 and CDR2 from the germline V gene are SEHNR and FQNEAQ (reference sequence). V was clipped by 3 bases and J by 3 bases; unmatched bases: 2. The CDR3 DNA sequence: TGTGCCAGCAGCTTTGGACAGGACAATCAGCCCCAGCATTTT. This translates into CASSFGQDNQPQHF.

The chain recombines TRBV6-6 with TRBJ2-7; 8 nucleotides match TRBD1. Losses at the gene ends were 4 bases for V and 3 bases for J; bases not matched to a gene: 8. The CDR3 has 15 residues. Germline V gene data show CDR1 as MNHNY and CDR2 as SVGAGI (reference sequence). CDR3 sequence reads: CASSFQGAVSYEQYF. The CDR3, as DNA: TGTGCCAGCAGTTTCCAGGGGGCAGTCAGCTACGAGCAGTACTTC.

The chain combines TRBV6-5 with TRBJ1-2; D gene ambiguous. Trimming pared 2 bases from V and 3 bases from J, leaving 16 bases between. Germline V gene lookup returns CDR1 MNHEY and CDR2 SVGAGI. The length of the CDR3 is 16 residues. The DNA of the CDR3 is TGTGCCAGCAGTTACAGGTCCGGGGTACCTCACTATGGCTACACCTTC. This sequence encodes CASSYRSGVPHYGYTF.

This chain joins TRBV11-3 and TRBJ2-1; D not certain. This CDR3 comprises 14 residues. The germline V gene has CDR1 SGHNT and CDR2 YENEEA. V was cut by 2 bases and J by 7 bases, with 12 bases left in between. The chain's CDR3 is CASSLNQARNEQFF. CDR3 nucleotides: TGTGCCAGCAGCTTAAATCAGGCTCGGAATGAGCAGTTCTTC.

The chain joins TRBV9 to TRBJ2-1, with TRBD2 matching over 10 bases. V lost 3 bases, J lost 3 bases, and 3 bases stayed unmatched. This CDR3 region has 15 residues. CDR1 is SGDLS, CDR2 YYNGEE, per germline. DNA of the CDR3: TGTGCCAGCAGCGAGGGACTAGCGATCTACAATGAGCAGTTCTTC. It codes for CASSEGLAIYNEQFF.

The chain links TRBV6-4 to TRBJ2-6; 7 nucleotides line up with TRBD1. This CDR3 has 17 residues. Germline V lookup: CDR1 MRHNA, CDR2 SNTAGT. V lost 2 bases and J lost 1; bases outside the gene matches: 5. CDR3 nucleotides: TGTGCCAGCAGTGACACCAGACAGGGTTCTGGGGCCAACGTCCTGACTTTC. This encodes CASSDTRQGSGANVLTF.

This chain links TRBV5-4 with TRBJ2-7, with a weak D call TRBD1 (6 bases). This CDR3 region has 14 residues. Germline V gene data show CDR1 as SGHNT and CDR2 as YYREEE (reference sequence). V was clipped by 4 bases and J by 0 bases, with 11 bases between them. CDR3 nucleotide sequence: TGTGCCAGCAGCCCCCGGGACAACTCCTACGAGCAGTACTTC. Protein: CASSPRDNSYEQYF.

The J gene is TRBJ1-5, the V gene TRBV2, with D possibly matching TRBD1 (5 bases). The germline V and J ends were trimmed by 4 bases and 8 bases, with 18 bases remaining between them. The germline V gene encodes CDR1 SNHLY and CDR2 FYNNEI. This CDR3 contains 15 residues. The CDR3 spells CASSVRGSLTEPQHF. The DNA for the CDR3 is TGTGCCAGCAGTGTCCGGGGGTCCCTAACGGAGCCCCAGCATTTT.

The chain carries TRBV18 and TRBJ1-1; no definite D call. Trimming pared 4 bases from V and 4 bases from J, leaving 10 bases between. CDR1 is KGHSH and CDR2 is LQKENI in the germline V gene. This CDR3 spans 13 amino acids. The CDR3 protein is CASSRQAGTEAFF. CDR3 nucleotide sequence: TGTGCCAGCTCACGACAAGCCGGCACTGAAGCTTTCTTT.

This chain connects TRBV5-4 to TRBJ2-3; no clear D. V was clipped by 0 bases and J by 4 bases, with 6 bases between them. CDR1 is SGHNT, CDR2 YYREEE, per germline (reference sequence). The CDR3 totals 13 residues. The CDR3 region is CASSLGSADTQYF. The CDR3 region has the DNA TGTGCCAGCAGCTTGGGGTCGGCAGATACGCAGTATTTT.

On this clone itself: Additional DNA sequences in this sample encode the identical CDR3. The chain uses TRBV7-9 and TRBJ2-7; 9 nucleotides align to TRBD1. CDR3 length: 14 amino acids. Germline V lookup: CDR1 SEHNR, CDR2 FQNEAQ (reference sequence). V shed 4 bases and J 2 bases; nucleotides not matched to a gene: 3. CDR3 DNA sequence: TGTGCCAGCAGCTCGGGACAGGGAGCCTACGAGCAGTACTTC. The encoded protein is CASSSGQGAYEQYF.

Remarks on this clone: The same CDR3 arises from other DNA sequences in this sample as well. The chain couples TRBV18 to TRBJ2-5; 11 nucleotides match TRBD1. Germline V gene lookup returns CDR1 KGHSH and CDR2 LQKENI. V lost 3 bases to trimming and J lost 4 bases; unmatched junction nucleotides: 1. The CDR3 contains 14 residues. The DNA for the CDR3 is TGTGCCAGCTCACCGGGACAGGGGGGAGAGACCCAGTACTTC. This codes for CASSPGQGGETQYF.

Concerning this clone itself: One end of the junction varies from germline; a read error may be responsible. V and J are TRBV7-8 and TRBJ2-6, with D perhaps matching TRBD1 (5 bases). CDR3 length: 15 residues. The germline V gene encodes CDR1 SGHVS and CDR2 FQNEAQ. DNA of the CDR3: TGTGCCAGCAGCCAGGTAACCTCTGGGGCCAGCGTCCTGACTTTC. This sequence encodes CASSQVTSGASVLTF.

J is TRBJ2-7 and V is TRBV19, with D unclear. The length of the CDR3 is 15 residues. The V gene lost 2 bases and the J gene lost 2 bases, with 13 bases spanning the gap. Germline V gene sequence: CDR1 LNHDA, CDR2 SQIVND (reference sequence). The CDR3 nucleotides read TGTGCCAGTAGTATAAGAGTGACTCAGACCTACGAGCAGTACTTC. It yields the protein CASSIRVTQTYEQYF.

The chain joins TRBV5-4 to TRBJ2-7; D unclear. Trimming left V 3 bases short and J 4 bases short, with 5 bases between. Germline assignment: CDR1 SGHNT and CDR2 YYREEE (reference sequence). The CDR3 sequence is 11 residues long. The chain's CDR3 is CASSSQYEQYF. The CDR3 bases are TGTGCCAGCAGCTCCCAGTACGAGCAGTACTTC.

In nucleotides, the CDR3 is TGTGCCACCAGCAGAGATCTAGCGGGAGGCCGATACAATGAGCAGTTCTTC. This encodes CATSRDLAGGRYNEQFF. This chain connects TRBV15 to TRBJ2-1, with TRBD2 identical over 11 bases. Germline V CDR1 and CDR2: LNHNV, YYDKDF (reference sequence). V lost 0 bases to trimming and J lost 4 bases; unmatched junction nucleotides: 5. The CDR3 totals 17 residues. The complete variable domain, with remaining parts taken from reference TRBV15 and TRBJ2-1, reads DAMVIQNPRYQVTQFGKPVTLSCSQTLNHNVMYWYQQKSSQAPKLLFHYYDKDFNNEADTPDNFQSRRPNTSFCFLDIRSPGLGDTAMYLCATSRDLAGGRYNEQFFGPGTRLTVL.

The chain carries TRBV7-2 and TRBJ2-1, with 9 bases fitting TRBD2. With V trimmed by 2 bases and J by 10 bases, 9 bases remained unmatched. CDR1 and CDR2 from the germline V gene are SGHTA and FQGNSA. The CDR3 extends over 15 amino acids. CDR3 in amino acids: CASSLSGTSRGEQFF. For the CDR3, the DNA is TGTGCCAGCAGCTTATCCGGGACTAGCAGAGGGGAGCAGTTCTTC.

This rearrangement joins TRBV28 to TRBJ1-5; no clear D. V was pared by 6 bases and J by 5 bases, with 14 bases between. The CDR3 loop spans 14 amino acids. Germline values: CDR1 MDHEN, CDR2 SYDVKM. In DNA, the CDR3 is TGTGCCAGCAGGTCCGGAGTTCCCTATCAGCCCCAGCATTTT. Its translation: CASRSGVPYQPQHF.

Only one count was recorded for this clone. The chain uses TRBV6-5 and TRBJ2-7; D remains ambiguous. The CDR3 has 14 residues. V lost 0 bases, J lost 1 base, and 7 bases lay in between. Germline V gene sequence: CDR1 MNHEY, CDR2 SVGAGI. For the CDR3, the DNA is TGTGCCAGCAGTTACTCGGCAGGATCCTACGAGCAGTACTTC. This sequence encodes CASSYSAGSYEQYF.

This clone was observed a few times. J is TRBJ2-7 and V is TRBV7-3; TRBD2 matches at 9 bases. The trim removed 2 bases at V and 2 bases at J, leaving 7 bases unmatched. The CDR3 covers 16 residues. The V gene's germline CDR1 is SGHTA and CDR2 FQGTGA. In DNA form, the CDR3 reads TGTGCCAGCAGCTTATCCGCGCGGGAGGGGACCTACGAGCAGTACTTC. Amino acids: CASSLSAREGTYEQYF.